This TCR gamma chain was sequenced for a study of gammadelta T cells in human blood. TCRdb reprocessed the RT-PCR reads using CATT. This repertoire shows approximately 200 gamma-chain clones, about 64% found once; its top ten account for around two thirds. Concerning this clone: TCRdb assigns this DNA the protein of a much larger clone, which departs from its translation at residue 3; this likely reflects a read error, and the protein shown comes from translating the DNA.

The CDR3 totals 11 residues. From germline, CDR1 is VENAVY and CDR2 YDSYNSRV. The gene calls are TRGV8 and TRGJ1 or TRGJ2. Sequencing used non-Vgamma9Vdelta2 gamma-delta T cells from fetal blood. The sequence was collected from a human fetus. CDR3 bases: TGTGCCTCCTGGGATAGTTTTAAGAAACTCTTT. This gives the protein CASWDSFKKLF.